Listed below are T cell receptor beta chains from one sample, sequenced in a study of blood T cell repertoires in COVID-19. Repertoires were generated with immunoSEQ multiplex PCR, while TCRdb's copy carries only in-frame clones and drops some. Of a few hundred thousand clones in the sample, roughly 87% were seen once. The sample was PBMCs or T cells enriched from blood (not recorded which). These receptor sequences come from a woman in her twenties or thirties who had recovered from COVID-19. Each CDR3 is given with its conserved first and last residue. Fields, in order: clone size, CDR3 length, J gene, V gene, D gene, CDR3 protein, CDR3 DNA. D genes are given only for firm matches. Clone sizes are given selectively: once, few, many, or a class where the clone is expanded.

-	13	TRBJ1-2	TRBV6-5	-	CATAEEPTLRYTF	TGTGCCACGGCTGAGGAACCAACCCTACGCTACACCTTC
-	15	TRBJ1-2	TRBV19	TRBD1	CASSIEAGGYYGYTF	TGTGCCAGTAGTATAGAGGCAGGGGGCTACTATGGCTACACCTTC
once	13	TRBJ2-3	TRBV5-8	TRBD2	CASSSGGEDTQYF	TGTGCCAGCAGCTCGGGGGGTGAGGATACGCAGTATTTT
-	16	TRBJ2-5	TRBV24-1	TRBD1	CATSDSGQSPGETQYF	TGTGCCACCAGTGACTCGGGACAGTCCCCCGGGGAGACCCAGTACTTC
-	20	TRBJ1-4	TRBV23-1	TRBD1	CASSQSGIPPFDRGMEKLFF	TGCGCCAGCAGTCAATCGGGGATACCTCCTTTCGACAGGGGAATGGAAAAACTGTTTTTT
-	17	TRBJ2-1	TRBV30	TRBD1	CAWSRDREVPQDNEQFF	TGTGCCTGGAGCCGGGACAGGGAAGTCCCCCAGGACAATGAGCAGTTCTTC
-	15	TRBJ1-3	TRBV7-2	-	CASSLRGLSGNTIYF	TGTGCCAGCAGCCTCCGAGGACTCTCTGGAAACACCATATATTTT
-	16	TRBJ1-5	TRBV5-6	TRBD1	CASSTRPGQGDQPQHF	TGTGCCAGCAGCACGAGACCGGGACAGGGGGATCAGCCCCAGCATTTT
-	16	TRBJ2-5	TRBV24-1	-	CATSDRRGIGKETQYF	TGTGCCACCAGTGACCGTCGAGGGATAGGAAAAGAGACCCAGTACTTC
-	13	TRBJ1-2	TRBV5-1	TRBD1	CASSLDRVFGYTF	TGCGCCAGCAGTTTGGACAGGGTCTTCGGCTACACCTTC
-	15	TRBJ2-2	TRBV5-1	-	CASSGGTSATGELFF	TGCGCCAGCAGCGGAGGGACCTCGGCGACCGGGGAGCTGTTTTTT
-	13	TRBJ1-2	TRBV24-1	-	CATSLGGSHGYTF	TGTGCCACCTCCCTCGGGGGATCTCATGGCTACACCTTC
once	15	TRBJ2-2	TRBV19	-	CASIGGGANTGELFF	TGTGCCAGTATCGGAGGGGGGGCGAACACCGGGGAGCTGTTTTTT
-	15	TRBJ1-2	TRBV18	TRBD1	CASSTRTGGDGGYTF	TGTGCCAGCTCAACACGGACAGGGGGCGACGGTGGCTACACCTTC
-	16	TRBJ2-1	TRBV28	TRBD2	CASSGASGAFYNEQFF	TGTGCCAGCAGTGGAGCTAGCGGGGCTTTCTACAATGAGCAGTTCTTC
-	14	TRBJ1-4	TRBV6-5	-	CASTKGGITEKLFF	TGTGCCAGCACCAAAGGGGGAATAACTGAAAAACTGTTTTTT
-	14	TRBJ1-6	TRBV6-5	TRBD1	CASSYRGRDSPLHF	TGTGCCAGCAGCTACAGGGGGCGGGATTCACCCCTCCACTTT
-	20	TRBJ2-5	TRBV3-1/TRBV3-2	TRBD2	CASSPRPPRVWRGGRETQYF	TGTGCCAGCAGCCCCCGACCTCCCCGTGTGTGGCGGGGGGGCCGAGAGACCCAGTACTTC
-	15	TRBJ2-6	TRBV19	-	CASSGLGFGANVLTF	TGTGCTAGTAGTGGTCTAGGCTTTGGGGCCAACGTCCTGACTTTC
-	15	TRBJ2-3	TRBV28	TRBD2	CASREASGFSDTQYF	TGTGCCAGCAGGGAGGCTAGCGGGTTTTCAGATACGCAGTATTTT
-	14	TRBJ2-7	TRBV2	TRBD1	CASSIMGQGYEQYF	TGTGCCAGCAGTATAATGGGACAGGGATACGAGCAGTACTTC
-	16	TRBJ2-1	TRBV6-6	TRBD2	CASSPLAGGPGNEQFF	TGTGCCAGCAGTCCCTTAGCGGGGGGGCCTGGCAATGAGCAGTTCTTC
-	15	TRBJ2-1	TRBV6-5	-	CASRPAGSSYNEQFF	TGTGCCAGCAGACCCGCCGGTTCCTCCTACAATGAGCAGTTCTTC
once	12	TRBJ2-7	TRBV6-2/TRBV6-3	-	CASSPRGYEQYF	TGTGCCAGCAGTCCCAGGGGTTACGAGCAGTACTTC
-	17	TRBJ1-6	TRBV2	-	CASYKGALSSYNSPLHF	TGTGCCAGCTATAAAGGGGCTTTGAGCTCCTATAATTCACCCCTCCACTTT
-	14	TRBJ1-2	TRBV29-1	TRBD1	CSVLGIGTVRGYTF	TGCAGCGTACTCGGGATAGGGACAGTTCGAGGGTACACCTTC